This section outlines one T cell receptor beta chain sequence together with its context. CDR1 is SQVTM and CDR2 is ANQGSEA in the germline V gene. The germline V and J ends were trimmed by 7 bases and 7 bases, with 13 bases remaining between them. There are 11 residues in the CDR3. The source of the sample is a study of shared clonotypes between healthy human individuals. Produced via immunoSEQ multiplex PCR; TCRdb's table is partial and in-frame only. The top ten clones hold roughly 0.36% of a sample with roughly 1.4 million clones, around 98.5% of them seen once. Sample: naive CD4+ T cells sorted from blood. Documented subset: CD45RA+ positively selected. The chain combines TRBV29-1 with TRBJ2-5; TRBD1 might be the D (6 bases). This TCR was recovered from a man aged 25-40 years in good health. In nucleotides, the CDR3 is TGCAGCGGACAGGCTCCCCGGACCCAGTACTTC. This gives the protein CSGQAPRTQYF. The whole variable domain, filled in from reference TRBV29-1 and TRBJ2-5, reads SAVISQKPSRDICQRGTSLTIQCQVDSQVTMMFWYRQQPGQSLTLIATANQGSEATYESGFVIDKFPISRPNLTFSTLTVSNMSPEDSSIYLCSGQAPRTQYFGPGTRLLVL.